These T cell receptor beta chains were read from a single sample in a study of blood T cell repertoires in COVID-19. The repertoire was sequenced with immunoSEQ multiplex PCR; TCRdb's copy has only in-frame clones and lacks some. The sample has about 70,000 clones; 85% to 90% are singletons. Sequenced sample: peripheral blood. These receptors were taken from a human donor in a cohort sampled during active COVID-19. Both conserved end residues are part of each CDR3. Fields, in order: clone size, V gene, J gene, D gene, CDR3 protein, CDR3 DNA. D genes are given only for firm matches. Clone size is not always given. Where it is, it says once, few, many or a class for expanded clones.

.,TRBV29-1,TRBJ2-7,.,CSVEGSRGRHEQYF,TGCAGCGTTGAAGGTAGTAGGGGTCGACACGAGCAGTACTTC
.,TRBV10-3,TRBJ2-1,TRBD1,CASQGAQTYNEQFF,TGTGCCTCACAGGGGGCTCAAACCTACAATGAGCAGTTCTTC
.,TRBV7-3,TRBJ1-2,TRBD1,CASSPDRALGGYTF,TGTGCCAGCAGCCCGGACAGGGCGCTGGGTGGCTACACCTTC
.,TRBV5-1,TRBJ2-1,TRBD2,CASSLEGTSGYNEQFF,TGCGCCAGCAGCTTGGAAGGGACTAGCGGCTACAATGAGCAGTTCTTC
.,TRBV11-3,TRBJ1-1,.,CASSFTGVNDAFF,TGTGCCAGCAGCTTCACCGGAGTGAATGACGCTTTCTTT
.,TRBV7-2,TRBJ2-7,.,CASSLSRGPLGGAYEQYF,TGTGCCAGCAGCCTTTCACGCGGGCCTCTAGGAGGGGCCTACGAGCAGTACTTC
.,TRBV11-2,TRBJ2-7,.,CASSPSPDEQYF,TGTGCCAGCAGCCCTTCTCCGGACGAGCAGTACTTC
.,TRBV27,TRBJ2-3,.,CASRTSSDTQYF,TGTGCCAGCAGGACTAGTTCAGATACGCAGTATTTT
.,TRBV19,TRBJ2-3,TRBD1,CASSWTGGPDTQYF,TGTGCCAGTAGTTGGACAGGCGGACCAGATACGCAGTATTTT
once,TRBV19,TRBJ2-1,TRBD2,CASTGTSGNNEQFF,TGTGCCAGTACGGGGACTAGCGGCAACAATGAGCAGTTCTTC
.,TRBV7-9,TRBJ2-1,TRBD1,CASSSQGENFGSYNEQFF,TGTGCCAGCAGCTCGCAGGGGGAGAACTTTGGCTCCTACAATGAGCAGTTCTTC
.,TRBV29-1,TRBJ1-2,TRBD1,CSVTPQGDYGYTF,TGCAGCGTGACCCCACAGGGGGACTATGGCTACACCTTC
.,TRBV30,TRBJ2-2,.,CAWNRALETSPLTGELFF,TGTGCCTGGAACCGGGCCCTAGAAACTAGCCCCCTAACCGGGGAGCTGTTTTTT
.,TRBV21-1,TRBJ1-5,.,CASSFHRGLSNQPQHF,TGTGCCAGCAGCTTCCACAGGGGGCTGAGCAATCAGCCCCAGCATTTT
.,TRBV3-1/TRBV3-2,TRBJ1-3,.,CASSQVFAGGGNTIYF,TGTGCCAGCAGCCAAGTTTTTGCAGGAGGTGGAAACACCATATATTTT
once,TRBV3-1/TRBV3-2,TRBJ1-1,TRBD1,CASSQEDRGQEAFF,TGTGCCAGCAGCCAGGAAGACAGGGGGCAAGAAGCTTTCTTT
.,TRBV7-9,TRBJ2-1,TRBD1,CASSPTGGAYNEQFF,TGTGCCAGCAGCCCGACAGGGGGCGCCTACAATGAGCAGTTCTTC
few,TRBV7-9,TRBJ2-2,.,CASSLGGVSNTGELFF,TGTGCCAGCAGCTTAGGAGGAGTCTCAAACACCGGGGAGCTGTTTTTT
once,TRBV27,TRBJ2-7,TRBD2,CASSLNPGGYEQYF,TGTGCCAGCAGCCTCAACCCGGGAGGATACGAGCAGTACTTC
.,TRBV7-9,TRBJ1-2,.,CASSSTRVTQNYGYTF,TGTGCCAGCAGCTCCACCCGGGTTACACAAAACTATGGCTACACCTTC
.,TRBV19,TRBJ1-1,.,CASSIAGGNTEAFF,TGTGCCAGTAGTATAGCTGGGGGCAACACTGAAGCTTTCTTT
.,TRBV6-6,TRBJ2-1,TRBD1,CASSYSSGGGNEQFF,TGTGCCAGCAGTTACTCGTCAGGGGGTGGGAATGAGCAGTTCTTC
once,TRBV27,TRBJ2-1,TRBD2,CASSRGLAGDNEQFF,TGTGCCAGCAGTCGAGGACTAGCGGGAGACAATGAGCAGTTCTTC
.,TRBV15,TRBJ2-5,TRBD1,CATSRDRGQETQYF,TGTGCCACCAGCAGAGACAGGGGGCAAGAGACCCAGTACTTC
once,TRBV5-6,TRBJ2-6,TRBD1,CASSLTGGISGANVLTF,TGTGCCAGCAGCTTGACAGGGGGTATCTCTGGGGCCAACGTCCTGACTTTC
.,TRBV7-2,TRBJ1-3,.,CASSSWDYSGNTIYF,TGTGCCAGCAGCTCCTGGGACTACTCTGGAAACACCATATATTTT
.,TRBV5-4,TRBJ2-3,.,CASSYGSADTQYF,TGTGCCAGCAGCTACGGTTCCGCAGATACGCAGTATTTT
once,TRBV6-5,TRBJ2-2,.,CAGLGQQNTGELFF,TGTGCCGGTCTGGGACAACAAAACACCGGGGAGCTGTTTTTT
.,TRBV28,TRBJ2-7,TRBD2,CASSVSSGLYEQYF,TGTGCCAGCAGTGTCTCTAGCGGCCTCTACGAGCAGTACTTC
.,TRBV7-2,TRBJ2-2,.,CASSLALNTGELFF,TGTGCCAGCAGCTTAGCCCTGAACACCGGGGAGCTGTTTTTT
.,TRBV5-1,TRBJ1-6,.,CASSLGQWENSPLHF,TGCGCCAGCAGCTTGGGTCAGTGGGAGAATTCACCCCTCCACTTT
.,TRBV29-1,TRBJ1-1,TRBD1,CSVAIFDRDTEAFF,TGCAGCGTTGCCATTTTCGACAGGGACACTGAAGCTTTCTTT
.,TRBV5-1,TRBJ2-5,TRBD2,CASSSTSGRAEKYF,TGCGCCAGCAGCTCGACTAGCGGGAGGGCCGAAAAGTACTTC
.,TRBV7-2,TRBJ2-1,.,CASSLMRGSYNEQFF,TGTGCCAGCAGCTTAATGCGGGGCTCCTACAATGAGCAGTTCTTC
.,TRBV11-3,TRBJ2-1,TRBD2,CASSLGLADGEQFF,TGTGCCAGCAGCTTAGGACTAGCGGACGGGGAGCAGTTCTTC
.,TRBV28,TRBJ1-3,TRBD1,CASSEGQGIGNTIYF,TGTGCCAGTTCCGAGGGACAGGGGATCGGAAACACCATATATTTT
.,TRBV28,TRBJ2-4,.,CASSLLQSDKNIQYF,TGTGCCAGCAGTTTACTACAGAGTGACAAAAACATTCAGTACTTC
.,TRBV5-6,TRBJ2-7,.,CASSLAWGAYEQYF,TGTGCCAGCAGCTTGGCCTGGGGGGCCTACGAGCAGTACTTC
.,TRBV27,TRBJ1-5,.,CASSATEGHQPQHF,TGTGCCAGCAGTGCAACAGAAGGCCATCAGCCCCAGCATTTT
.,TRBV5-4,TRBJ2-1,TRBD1,CASSWRTGDNEQFF,TGTGCCAGCAGCTGGAGGACAGGAGACAATGAGCAGTTCTTC
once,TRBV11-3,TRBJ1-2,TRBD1,CASSPGQGWDYGYTF,TGTGCCAGCAGCCCGGGACAGGGGTGGGACTATGGCTACACCTTC
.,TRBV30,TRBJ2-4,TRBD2,CAWSLGGGKNIQYF,TGTGCCTGGAGTCTAGGCGGGGGAAAAAACATTCAGTACTTC